These 17 T cell receptor beta chains share one sample of origin, sequenced in a study of blood T cell repertoires in COVID-19. The data were produced by immunoSEQ multiplex PCR, yet TCRdb's version contains in-frame clones alone and is incomplete. This table holds about 400,000 clones, more than 85% found once. The sample consisted of peripheral blood. The receptor set was obtained from a human donor in a cohort sampled during active COVID-19.

The genes are TRBV6-1 and TRBJ2-5, with 8 bases lining up with TRBD2. This CDR3 has 15 amino acids. With 3 bases clipped from V and 9 bases from J, the junction kept 12 bases outside the gene matches. Germline values: CDR1 MNHNS, CDR2 SASEGT. The CDR3 reads CASSEASGYGGAQYF. The DNA for the CDR3 is TGTGCCAGCAGTGAGGCTAGCGGGTATGGGGGGGCCCAGTACTTC.

This chain connects TRBV7-9 to TRBJ2-6; 8 nucleotides agree with TRBD1. Germline trimming cut 5 bases from V and 0 bases from J; bases unmatched to any gene: 6. The CDR3 contains 17 residues. Germline CDR1 and CDR2: SEHNR and FQNEAQ (reference sequence). The CDR3 coding sequence is TGTGCCAGCAGCCGGCAGGGGGCTAGCTCTGGGGCCAACGTCCTGACTTTC. This translates into CASSRQGASSGANVLTF.

The V gene is TRBV3-1 (or the pseudogene TRBV3-2), the J gene TRBJ2-7, with TRBD2 as a possible D gene (6 bases). The germline CDR1 and CDR2 sequences are LGHDT and YNNKEL (reference sequence). Trimming removed 0 bases at V and 1 base at J, with 10 bases between. The CDR3 runs to 15 residues. The CDR3 nucleotides read TGTGCCAGCAGCCAAGAGCGGGGCCCTTCCTACGAGCAGTACTTC. It is translated as CASSQERGPSYEQYF.

The chain is built from TRBV27 and TRBJ2-1, with 12 bases identical to TRBD2. V lost 5 bases to trimming and J lost 8 bases; unmatched junction nucleotides: 13. The germline V gene encodes CDR1 MNHEY and CDR2 SMNVEV (reference sequence). This CDR3 has 17 residues. The CDR3 DNA follows: TGTGCCAGCAGTCGCCCACTAGCGGGAGGCCCTTTTGATGAGCAGTTCTTC. Translation: CASSRPLAGGPFDEQFF.

The J gene is TRBJ2-7, the V gene TRBV7-6; the D gene is possibly TRBD2 (5 bases). CDR1 and CDR2 from the germline V gene are SGHVS and FNYEAQ. Trimming left V 5 bases short and J 4 bases short, with 18 bases between. There are 15 residues in the CDR3. The DNA of the CDR3 is TGTGCCAGCAGCCCATCTGGTGGGAGTAGGTACGAGCAGTACTTC. The encoded protein is CASSPSGGSRYEQYF.

The gene calls are TRBV9 and TRBJ2-1; the D gene is possibly TRBD2 (5 bases). The CDR3 is 15 amino acids. Trimming left V 4 bases short and J 0 bases short, with 11 bases between. Germline loops: CDR1 SGDLS, CDR2 YYNGEE. The CDR3 nucleotides are TGTGCCAGCAGCCAGGAGCGGCTCTCCTACAATGAGCAGTTCTTC. Its translation is CASSQERLSYNEQFF. Using reference TRBV9 and TRBJ2-1 for the parts outside the CDR3, the full variable domain is DSGVTQTPKHLITATGQRVTLRCSPRSGDLSVYWYQQSLDQGLQFLIQYYNGEERAKGNILERFSAQQFPDLHSELNLSSLELGDSALYFCASSQERLSYNEQFFGPGTRLTVL.

This chain connects TRBV10-3 to TRBJ2-1, with 7 bases matching TRBD2. The CDR3 spans 15 residues. After removal of 2 bases from V and 8 bases from J, the junction contained 9 bases not matched to a gene. Germline V CDR1 and CDR2: ENHRY, SYGVKD. CDR3 sequence: CAISEGDYRNHEQFF. Written as DNA, the CDR3 is TGTGCCATCAGTGAGGGGGACTATCGGAATCATGAGCAGTTCTTC.

The V and J genes are TRBV4-1 and TRBJ2-5; TRBD1 agrees at 7 bases. This CDR3 has 16 residues. Losses at the gene ends were 4 bases for V and 5 bases for J; bases not matched to a gene: 13. Germline CDR1 is MGHRA and CDR2 is YSYEKL. The CDR3 sequence is CASSPRATGSRETQYF. The CDR3 DNA follows: TGCGCCAGCAGCCCTCGGGCGACAGGGTCGCGGGAGACCCAGTACTTC.

This chain links TRBV24-1 with TRBJ2-7; 8 nucleotides agree with TRBD1. The V and J ends lost 6 bases and 3 bases, in that order; junction bases with no gene match: 3. The CDR3 sequence is 13 residues long. CDR1 is KGHDR, CDR2 SFDVKD, per germline. The CDR3 DNA reads as TGTGCCACCAGTCAGGGGGCGATCTACGAGCAGTACTTC. Translating it yields CATSQGAIYEQYF.

The chain links TRBV28 to TRBJ2-3; D might be TRBD2 (6 bases). Germline loops: CDR1 MDHEN, CDR2 SYDVKM. Trimming shortened V by 5 bases and J by 0 bases, and 12 bases separated the two germline ends. This CDR3 has 15 residues. The CDR3 DNA follows: TGTGCCAGCAGTCCCCCGGAGGGGAGCACAGATACGCAGTATTTT. Amino acids: CASSPPEGSTDTQYF. Looking up the rest from reference TRBV28 and TRBJ2-3 gives the full variable domain: DVKVTQSSRYLVKRTGEKVFLECVQDMDHENMFWYRQDPGLGLRLIYFSYDVKMKEKGDIPEGYSVSREKKERFSLILESASTNQTSMYLCASSPPEGSTDTQYFGPGTRLTVL.

This chain links TRBV6-1 with TRBJ2-1; TRBD2 agrees at 8 bases. V lost 4 bases and J lost 7; bases outside the gene matches: 15. CDR1 MNHNS and CDR2 SASEGT come from the germline V gene. The CDR3 sequence is 17 residues long. This chain's CDR3 is CASSVGRDPIAGNEQFF. CDR3 sequence (DNA): TGTGCCAGCAGTGTGGGTAGGGACCCTATAGCGGGGAATGAGCAGTTCTTC.

This clone has only a few counts. This rearrangement joins TRBV2 to TRBJ1-5; no clear D. CDR1 is SNHLY and CDR2 is FYNNEI in the germline V gene. Trimming left V 8 bases short and J 2 bases short, with 4 bases between. CDR3 length: 11 residues. CDR3 residues: CASRGNQPQHF. The CDR3, as DNA: TGTGCCAGCCGGGGCAATCAGCCCCAGCATTTT.

This clone showed up just once. The chain recombines TRBV3-1 (or the pseudogene TRBV3-2) with TRBJ2-5, with TRBD1 identical over 8 bases. CDR1 is LGHDT, CDR2 YNNKEL, per germline (reference sequence). V lost 1 base, J lost 6 bases, and 7 bases stayed unmatched. The CDR3 spans 15 residues. CDR3 in DNA: TGTGCCAGCAGCCAAGCGGGACAGGCCGTTAAGACCCAGTACTTC. It is translated as CASSQAGQAVKTQYF.

This clone was counted at least ten times. The chain links TRBV5-1 to TRBJ2-7; 9 nucleotides match TRBD1. There are 17 residues in the CDR3. Germline V gives CDR1 SGHRS, CDR2 YFSETQ. The ends lost 2 bases at V and 7 bases at J; junction bases unmatched: 16. CDR3 bases: TGCGCCAGCAGCTTAGGTATCCGGGACAGGGTCTCGAGGGAGCAGTACTTC. Amino acid sequence: CASSLGIRDRVSREQYF.

The chain recombines TRBV11-2 with TRBJ2-7; D not resolved. Germline CDR1 SGHAT, CDR2 FQNNGV. V lost 1 base and J 3 bases, leaving 13 bases between the germline ends. The CDR3 consists of 15 residues. CDR3 residues: CASSLGGLPDYEQYF. The CDR3 region has the DNA TGTGCCAGCAGCTTAGGTGGGCTCCCAGACTACGAGCAGTACTTC.

This clone has just one count. The gene calls are TRBV27 and TRBJ1-1; D is unclear. The CDR3 extends over 13 amino acids. Germline CDR1 is MNHEY and CDR2 is SMNVEV (reference sequence). The germline V and J ends were trimmed by 3 bases and 1 base, with 6 bases remaining between them. This chain's CDR3 is CASSLKQNTEAFF. CDR3 sequence (DNA): TGTGCCAGCAGTTTGAAGCAGAACACTGAAGCTTTCTTT.

The V call is TRBV5-1, the J call TRBJ1-4, with D perhaps TRBD1 (5 bases). The V end lost 5 bases, the J end lost 1 base, and 6 bases lay between the germline ends. This CDR3 contains 13 residues. CDR1 SGHRS and CDR2 YFSETQ come from the germline V gene. CDR3 bases: TGCGCCAGCAGTAGGGGAACTAATGAAAAACTGTTTTTT. Residues: CASSRGTNEKLFF.